Below are 7 T cell receptor beta chains sequenced from a single sample in a study of graft-versus-host responses after intestinal transplantation (dated by TCRdb to 2020 to 2023). Antigens of these TCRs are unknown. The time point label of this sample denotes: cells obtained before transplantation from donor or recipient. The method was the immunoSEQ multiplex PCR assay. The source is immuneACCESS, and TCRdb retained only in-frame sequences with V and J called. Part of the clones is not carried over; for the studies checked, unresolved V genes explain less than half of this, and the remainder is unexplained. Present in this sample are 75,000 to 90,000 clones, roughly nine tenths of which were seen just once. Roughly 0.37% of the sample is held by the ten biggest clonotypes. The sample consisted of unstimulated CD4+ T cells sorted from spleen or lymph node cells, taken before intestinal transplant. The receptors were sampled from a human donor who received an intestinal transplant.

The chain has TRBV6-1 and TRBJ2-1, with 7 nucleotides matching TRBD1. This CDR3 comprises 18 residues. J lost 3 bases, V lost 4 bases, and 15 bases had no gene match. Germline CDR1 is MNHNS and CDR2 is SASEGT. The CDR3 region is CASSGRQGSLSIYNEQFF. The CDR3 nucleotides read TGTGCCAGCAGTGGCCGACAGGGCTCCTTATCAATCTACAATGAGCAGTTCTTC.

The chain joins TRBV6-1 to TRBJ2-7; 8 bases agree with TRBD2. Germline V lookup: CDR1 MNHNS, CDR2 SASEGT. The V and J ends lost 1 base and 2 bases, in that order; junction bases with no gene match: 7. This CDR3 contains 16 residues. The CDR3 here is CASSEGPGLETYEQYF. The CDR3 DNA sequence: TGTGCCAGCAGTGAAGGGCCGGGACTAGAGACCTACGAGCAGTACTTC.

The V call is TRBV10-3, the J call TRBJ1-3, with D maybe TRBD1 (6 bases). The germline V and J ends were trimmed by 5 bases and 0 bases, with 11 bases remaining between them. The CDR3 runs 15 residues. The V gene's germline CDR1 is ENHRY and CDR2 SYGVKD. CDR3 protein: CAISQDSLSGNTIYF. The CDR3 DNA reads TGTGCCATCAGTCAGGACAGCCTCTCTGGAAACACCATATATTTT.

This clone was detected only a few times. The junction departs from germline at one end; a sequencing error may be responsible. This rearrangement joins TRBV5-1 to TRBJ2-7, with TRBD1 as a possible D gene (5 bases). CDR3 length: 13 residues. Germline V lookup: CDR1 SGHRS, CDR2 YFSETQ. The CDR3 region has the DNA TGTGCCAGCAGCTCACTCGACAGCTACGAGCAGTACTTC. Translating it yields CASSSLDSYEQYF.

The chain carries TRBV6-5 and TRBJ1-6; 9 bases are a match to TRBD1. V gave up 2 bases and J gave up 11 bases; unmatched junction bases: 10. CDR3 size: 16 residues. From germline, CDR1 is MNHEY and CDR2 SVGAGI. For the CDR3, the DNA is TGTGCCAGCAGTTACGGGGGGGGGACAGGGTGGACACCCCTCCACTTT. It translates to CASSYGGGTGWTPLHF.

The chain carries TRBV28 and TRBJ2-3; TRBD2 matches at 14 bases. V lost 3 bases to trimming and J lost 8 bases; unmatched junction nucleotides: 7. The CDR3 spans 16 residues. The germline CDR1 and CDR2 sequences are MDHEN and SYDVKM. The CDR3 coding sequence is TGTGCCAGCAGTTTCCCCGGGACTAGCGGGAGTGGTACGCAGTATTTT. This codes for CASSFPGTSGSGTQYF.

The CDR3 coding sequence is TGTGCCAGCAGTGAAAGGCTAGCGGGGGGAAGGAATGAGCAGTTCTTC. It is translated as CASSERLAGGRNEQFF. The chain couples TRBV6-1 to TRBJ2-1, with TRBD2 identical over 11 bases. With 2 bases clipped from V and 7 bases from J, the junction kept 7 bases outside the gene matches. In germline, CDR1 is MNHNS, CDR2 SASEGT. The CDR3 loop spans 16 amino acids.